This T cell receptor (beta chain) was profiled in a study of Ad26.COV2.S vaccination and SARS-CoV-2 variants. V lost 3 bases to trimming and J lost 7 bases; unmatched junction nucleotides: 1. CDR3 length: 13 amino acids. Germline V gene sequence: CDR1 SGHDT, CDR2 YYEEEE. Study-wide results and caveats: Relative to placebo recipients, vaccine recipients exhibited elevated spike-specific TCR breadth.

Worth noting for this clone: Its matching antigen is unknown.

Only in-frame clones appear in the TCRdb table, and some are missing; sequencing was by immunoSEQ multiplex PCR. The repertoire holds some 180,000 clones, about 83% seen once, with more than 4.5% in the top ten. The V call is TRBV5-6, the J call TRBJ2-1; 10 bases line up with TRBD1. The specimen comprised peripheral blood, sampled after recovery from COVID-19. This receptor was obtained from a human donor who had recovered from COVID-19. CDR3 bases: TGTGCCAGCAGCTGGACAGGGGGTAATGAGCAGTTCTTC. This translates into CASSWTGGNEQFF.